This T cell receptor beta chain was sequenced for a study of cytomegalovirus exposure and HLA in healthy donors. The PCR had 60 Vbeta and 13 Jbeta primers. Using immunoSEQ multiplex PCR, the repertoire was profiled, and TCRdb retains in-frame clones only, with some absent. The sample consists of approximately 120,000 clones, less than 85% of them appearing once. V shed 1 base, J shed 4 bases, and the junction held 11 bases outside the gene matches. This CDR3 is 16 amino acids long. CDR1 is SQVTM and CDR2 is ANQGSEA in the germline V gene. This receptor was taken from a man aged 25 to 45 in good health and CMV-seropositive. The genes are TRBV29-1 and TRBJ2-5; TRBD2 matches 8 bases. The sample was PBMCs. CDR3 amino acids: CSVEAGLGRGRETQYF. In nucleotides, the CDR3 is TGCAGCGTTGAAGCAGGCCTCGGGAGGGGGAGAGAGACCCAGTACTTC.